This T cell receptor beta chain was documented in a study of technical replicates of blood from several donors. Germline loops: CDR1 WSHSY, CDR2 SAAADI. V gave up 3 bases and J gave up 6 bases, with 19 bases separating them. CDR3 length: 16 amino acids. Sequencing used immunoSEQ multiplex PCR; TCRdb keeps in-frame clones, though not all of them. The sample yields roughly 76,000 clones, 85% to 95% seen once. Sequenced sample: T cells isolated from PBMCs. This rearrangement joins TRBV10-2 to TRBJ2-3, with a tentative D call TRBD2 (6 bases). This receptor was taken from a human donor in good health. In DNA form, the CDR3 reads TGCGCCAGCAGTGACTCTGGGAGGCGGGCTCTGGATACGCAGTATTTT. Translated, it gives CASSDSGRRALDTQYF.